This TCR beta chain was profiled in a study of cytomegalovirus exposure and HLA in healthy donors. The PCR ran on 60 Vbeta and 13 Jbeta primers. Assay: immunoSEQ multiplex PCR; the TCRdb copy retains only in-frame clones and omits some. Among about 230,000 clones listed, about 80% were seen once. Germline CDR1 and CDR2: MDHEN and SYDVKM. The CDR3 covers 14 residues. Trimming left V 4 bases short and J 8 bases short, with 17 bases between. Among the donors, all were healthy bone marrow donors. Unrecorded immune exposures were likely, despite nominal health at sampling. The receptor's source is a woman between 55 and 75 years old in good health and CMV-seropositive. The sample was PBMCs. The chain links TRBV28 to TRBJ1-2; D may be TRBD1 (5 bases). The chain's CDR3 is CASSSGLLLRGYTF. CDR3 nucleotide sequence: TGTGCCAGCAGTTCGGGACTCCTACTCAGGGGCTACACCTTC.